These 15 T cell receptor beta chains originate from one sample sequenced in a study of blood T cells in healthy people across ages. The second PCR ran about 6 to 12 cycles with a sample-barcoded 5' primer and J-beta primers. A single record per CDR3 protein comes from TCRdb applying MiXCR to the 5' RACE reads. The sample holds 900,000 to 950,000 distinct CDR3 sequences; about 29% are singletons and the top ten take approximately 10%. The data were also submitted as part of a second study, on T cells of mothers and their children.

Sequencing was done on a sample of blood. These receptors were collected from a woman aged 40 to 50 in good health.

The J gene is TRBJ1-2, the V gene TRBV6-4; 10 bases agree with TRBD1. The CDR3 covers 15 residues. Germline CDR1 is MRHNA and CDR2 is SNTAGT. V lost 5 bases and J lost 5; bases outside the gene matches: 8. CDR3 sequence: CASSPRTGGPYGYTF. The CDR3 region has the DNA TGTGCCAGCAGTCCCCGGACAGGGGGGCCTTATGGCTACACCTTC.

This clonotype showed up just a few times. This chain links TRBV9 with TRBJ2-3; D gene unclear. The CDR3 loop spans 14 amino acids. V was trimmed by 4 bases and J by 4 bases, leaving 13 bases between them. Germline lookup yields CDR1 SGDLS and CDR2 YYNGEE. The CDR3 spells CASSTSTRSDTQYF. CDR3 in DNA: TGTGCCAGCAGCACCTCGACCCGCTCAGATACGCAGTATTTT.

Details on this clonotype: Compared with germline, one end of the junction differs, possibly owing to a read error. The CDR3 bases are TGTGCCACCAGTGATCCGACTAGCGGGTCCAACAATGAGCAGTGCTTC. Amino acid sequence: CATSDPTSGSNNEQCF. V and J are TRBV24-1 and TRBJ2-1; 10 bases agree with TRBD2. Germline V lookup: CDR1 KGHDR, CDR2 SFDVKD. This CDR3 region has 16 residues.

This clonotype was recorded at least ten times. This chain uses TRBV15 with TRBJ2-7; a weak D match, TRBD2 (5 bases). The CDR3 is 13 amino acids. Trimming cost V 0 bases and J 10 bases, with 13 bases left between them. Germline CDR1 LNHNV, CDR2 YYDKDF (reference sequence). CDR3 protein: CATSRDGRGYQYF. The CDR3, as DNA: TGTGCCACCAGCAGAGATGGACGAGGGTACCAGTACTTC.

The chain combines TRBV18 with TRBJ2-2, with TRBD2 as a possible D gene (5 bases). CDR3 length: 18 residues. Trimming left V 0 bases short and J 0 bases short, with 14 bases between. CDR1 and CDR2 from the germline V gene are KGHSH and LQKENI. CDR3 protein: CASSPPGMRVANTGELFF. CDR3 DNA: TGTGCCAGCTCACCACCCGGAATGAGGGTGGCGAACACCGGGGAGCTGTTTTTT.

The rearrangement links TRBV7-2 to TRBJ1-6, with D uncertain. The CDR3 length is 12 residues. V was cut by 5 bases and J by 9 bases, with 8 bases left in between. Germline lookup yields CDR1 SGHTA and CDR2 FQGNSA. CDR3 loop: CASSPIGSPLHF. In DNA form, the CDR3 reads TGTGCCAGCAGCCCCATCGGTTCACCCCTCCACTTT.

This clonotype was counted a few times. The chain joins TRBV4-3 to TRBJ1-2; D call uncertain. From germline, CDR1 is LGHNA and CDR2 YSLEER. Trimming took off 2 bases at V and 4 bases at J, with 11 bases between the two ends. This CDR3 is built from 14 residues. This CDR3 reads CASSQPDGLYGYTF. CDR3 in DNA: TGCGCCAGCAGCCAACCCGACGGACTCTATGGCTACACCTTC.

The CDR3 region has the DNA TGTGCCAGCAGCTCGCCTAGCGGGGGGTGGGCAGATACGCAGTATTTT. Its translation: CASSSPSGGWADTQYF. The chain uses TRBV5-4 and TRBJ2-3; TRBD2 aligns across 11 bases. This CDR3 spans 16 amino acids. Germline CDR1 is SGHNT and CDR2 is YYREEE (reference sequence). Trimming at V came to 3 bases and at J to 4 bases, leaving 7 bases not matched to a gene.

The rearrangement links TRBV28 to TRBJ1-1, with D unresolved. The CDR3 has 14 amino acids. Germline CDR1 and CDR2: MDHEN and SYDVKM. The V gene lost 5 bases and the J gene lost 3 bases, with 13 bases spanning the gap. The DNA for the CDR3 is TGTGCCAGCAGTCACAGCCCCGGAGACACTGAAGCTTTCTTT. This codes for CASSHSPGDTEAFF.

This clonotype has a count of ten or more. CDR3 residues: CATSVPDLGGTQYF. CDR3 bases: TGTGCCACCAGTGTCCCTGACCTAGGCGGTACGCAGTATTTT. The chain recombines TRBV24-1 with TRBJ2-3; no clear D. The CDR3 has 14 residues. Germline CDR1 reads KGHDR; CDR2 reads SFDVKD. V was trimmed by 5 bases and J by 8 bases, leaving 16 bases between them.

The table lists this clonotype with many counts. This chain's CDR3 is CATSRDPRRVRSYEQYF. The CDR3 region has the DNA TGTGCCACCAGCAGAGACCCACGAAGGGTCCGCTCCTACGAGCAGTACTTC. This chain links TRBV15 with TRBJ2-7, with D hard to call. This CDR3 has 17 residues. Germline loops: CDR1 LNHNV, CDR2 YYDKDF (reference sequence). Trimming cost V 0 bases and J 0 bases, with 15 bases left between them.

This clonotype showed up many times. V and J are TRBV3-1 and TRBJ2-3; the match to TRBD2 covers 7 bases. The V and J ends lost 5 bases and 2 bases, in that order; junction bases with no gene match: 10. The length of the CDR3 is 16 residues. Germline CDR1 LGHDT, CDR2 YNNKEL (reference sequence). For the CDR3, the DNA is TGTGCCAGCAGCTCGCGAGCAGCGGGGTACACAGATACGCAGTATTTT. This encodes CASSSRAAGYTDTQYF.

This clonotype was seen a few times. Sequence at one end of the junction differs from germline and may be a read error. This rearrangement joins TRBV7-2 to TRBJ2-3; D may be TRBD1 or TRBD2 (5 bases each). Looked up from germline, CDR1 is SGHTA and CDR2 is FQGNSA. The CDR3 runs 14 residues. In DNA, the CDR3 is TGCGCCAGCAGCCTGGAGAGAGGGGCAAATACGCAGTATTTT. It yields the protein CASSLERGANTQYF.

The CDR3 DNA sequence: TGCAGCGTGGTCCGAATAGCGGGGGGGCCGGGCAATGAGCAGTTCTTC. Translating it yields CSVVRIAGGPGNEQFF. The chain uses TRBV29-1 and TRBJ2-1, with 11 bases that match TRBD2. Per germline, CDR1 SQVTM and CDR2 ANQGSEA. V shed 6 bases, J shed 6 bases, and the junction held 13 bases outside the gene matches. There are 16 residues in the CDR3.

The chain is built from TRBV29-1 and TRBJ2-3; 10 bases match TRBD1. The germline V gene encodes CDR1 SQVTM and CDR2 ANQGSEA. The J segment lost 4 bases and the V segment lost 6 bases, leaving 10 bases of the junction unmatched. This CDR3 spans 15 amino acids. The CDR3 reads CSVLGQGVSADTQYF. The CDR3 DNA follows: TGCAGCGTCCTCGGACAGGGGGTGAGCGCAGATACGCAGTATTTT.